The rows below give T cell receptor beta chains drawn from one sample of a study of T cells in Graves' hyperthyroidism and ophthalmopathy. TCRdb re-derived calls from the multiplex PCR reads in MiXCR, one entry per CDR3 protein. The sample shows about 380,000 distinct CDR3 sequences, around 13% of them seen only once. Sequenced sample: blood. The receptors were sampled from a woman aged 55-70 years with Graves' hyperthyroidism. The CDR3 runs from the conserved cysteine through the conserved F or W. D genes are given only for firm matches. Where a row states a size, it is once, few, many or the class of an expanded clone; other rows omit it.

TRBD1	TRBV11-3	many	15	TRBJ2-5	TGTGCCAGCAGCTTCGGGACAGCCCTACAAGAGACCCAGTACTTC	CASSFGTALQETQYF
.	TRBV20-1	.	14	TRBJ1-3	TGCAGTGCTGGGGGGGGACTTAGTGGAAACACCATATATTTT	CSAGGGLSGNTIYF
TRBD2	TRBV20-1	.	13	TRBJ2-7	TGCAGTGCTAGACTAGCGGGATCCCGAGAGCAGTACTTC	CSARLAGSREQYF
TRBD1	TRBV20-1	many	14	TRBJ2-7	TGCAGTGCTAGAGACCCAGGGGGCGGGCACGAGCAGTACTTC	CSARDPGGGHEQYF
.	TRBV2	.	14	TRBJ1-4	TGTGCCAGCACTGTACAGGGCTCAAATGAAAAACTGTTTTTT	CASTVQGSNEKLFF
TRBD1	TRBV27	many	14	TRBJ1-2	TGTGCCAGCAGTTTATTAGGGACAGGGAATGGCTACACCTTC	CASSLLGTGNGYTF
.	TRBV10-3	many	17	TRBJ2-7	TGTGCCATCAGTGAGTCGATAGGCGGCGGGATCTCCTACGAGCAGTACTTC	CAISESIGGGISYEQYF
.	TRBV5-4	few	14	TRBJ1-1	TGTGCCAGCAGCTTGGGTCTGGGATACACTGAAGCTTTCTTT	CASSLGLGYTEAFF
.	TRBV10-3	many	14	TRBJ1-4	TGTGCCATCAGTCCGGGACACGTTAATGAAAAACTGTTTTTT	CAISPGHVNEKLFF
TRBD1	TRBV28	.	12	TRBJ1-1	TGTGCCAGCAGCCCGGGACAGGGGAAACCTTTCTTT	CASSPGQGKPFF
TRBD1	TRBV5-1	many	14	TRBJ2-7	TGCGCCAGCAGCATCCGGGACAGAGACTACGAGCAGTACTTC	CASSIRDRDYEQYF
TRBD1	TRBV29-1	many	14	TRBJ2-1	TGCAGCGTTCCTGACAGGGTTTCCTACAATGAGCAGTTCTTC	CSVPDRVSYNEQFF
.	TRBV4-1	.	14	TRBJ2-3	TGCGCCAGCAGCCAAGCAGGCGTTATGGATACGCAGTATTTT	CASSQAGVMDTQYF
.	TRBV24-1	many	17	TRBJ2-1	TGTGCCACCAGTGATTTGGCCGGGTCCGACTCCTACAATGAGCAGTTCTTC	CATSDLAGSDSYNEQFF
.	TRBV12-3/TRBV12-4	many	13	TRBJ2-6	TGTGCCAGCAGTCTGATCGGGGCCAACGTCCTGACTTTC	CASSLIGANVLTF